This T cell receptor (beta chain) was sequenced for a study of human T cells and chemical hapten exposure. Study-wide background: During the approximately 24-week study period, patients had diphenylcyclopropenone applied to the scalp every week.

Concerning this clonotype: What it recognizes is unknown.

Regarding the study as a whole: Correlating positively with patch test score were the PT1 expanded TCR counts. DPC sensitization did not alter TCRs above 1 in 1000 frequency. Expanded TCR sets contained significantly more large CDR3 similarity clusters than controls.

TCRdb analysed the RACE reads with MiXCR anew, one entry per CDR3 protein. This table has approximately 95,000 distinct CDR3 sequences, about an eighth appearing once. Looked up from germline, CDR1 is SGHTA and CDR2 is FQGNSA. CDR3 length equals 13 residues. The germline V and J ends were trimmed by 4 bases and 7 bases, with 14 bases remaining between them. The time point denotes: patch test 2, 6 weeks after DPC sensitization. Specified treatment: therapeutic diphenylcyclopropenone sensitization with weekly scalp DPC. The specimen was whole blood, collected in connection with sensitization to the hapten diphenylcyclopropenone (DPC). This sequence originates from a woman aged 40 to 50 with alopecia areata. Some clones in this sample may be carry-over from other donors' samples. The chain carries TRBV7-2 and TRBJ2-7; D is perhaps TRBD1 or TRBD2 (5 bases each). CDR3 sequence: CASSSGPFGEQYF. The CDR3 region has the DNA TGTGCCAGCAGCTCGGGACCCTTCGGGGAGCAGTACTTC.